This T cell receptor (beta chain) is from a study of T cells in Graves' hyperthyroidism and ophthalmopathy. TCR beta CDR3 sequences were amplified from RNA transcripts. In the first-round RT-PCR of the TCR CDR3, the HTBI primer set was used. Each CDR3 protein gets one entry after TCRdb re-called the multiplex PCR reads with MiXCR. The data show 250,000 to 350,000 distinct CDR3 sequences, 20% to 25% seen once. Notes on the study in general: The blood repertoire included most of the expanded thyroid clonotypes above 0.001.

Fresh 10 ml peripheral blood yielded PBMCs. Germline-derived CDR1 and CDR2 are MDHEN and SYDVKM. CDR3 length: 14 residues. Trimming cost V 7 bases and J 4 bases; bases outside gene matches: 7. To note about this clonotype: Its cognate antigen is unknown.

The chain recombines TRBV28 with TRBJ1-5, with 7 nucleotides matching TRBD1. Sequencing input: blood. The clonotype originates from a man aged 30 to 39 with Graves' ophthalmopathy. The DNA of the CDR3 is TGTGCCAGCACCGGCGACAGGGATAATCAGCCCCAGCATTTT. This translates into CASTGDRDNQPQHF.